This TCR beta chain was observed in a study of T cells in Graves' hyperthyroidism and ophthalmopathy. Study-wide results and caveats: Separation of ophthalmopathy from stable hyperthyroidism was achieved by a 13 V-J model. Most clonotypes expanded in the thyroid (above 0.001) were also present in blood.

Uncontrolled infection, other autoimmune disease, pregnancy or lactation led to exclusion. The study based diagnoses on clinical symptoms, serum thyroxine and TRAb, thyroid ultrasound and orbital computed tomography. Amplified TCR beta CDR3 regions came from RNA transcripts. In the first-round RT-PCR of the TCR CDR3, the HTBI primer set was used. MiXCR was run by TCRdb on the multiplex PCR reads, yielding one entry per CDR3 protein. The profile shows around 110,000 distinct CDR3 sequences, 16% of them singletons. The table lists this clonotype with many counts. The antigen is undetermined. The sequence came from a woman in her forties or fifties with Graves' hyperthyroidism. The sample consisted of blood.

The CDR3, as DNA: TGCAGCGTCCTACCCCGGGGTACTGAAGCTTTCTTT. Its protein is CSVLPRGTEAFF. V usage is TRBV29-1 and J usage is TRBJ1-1; no clear D. The germline V gene has CDR1 SQVTM and CDR2 ANQGSEA. V was pared by 6 bases and J by 5 bases, with 13 bases between. This CDR3 is built from 12 residues. Based on the CDR3 plus reference TRBV29-1 and TRBJ1-1, the full variable domain is SAVISQKPSRDICQRGTSLTIQCQVDSQVTMMFWYRQQPGQSLTLIATANQGSEATYESGFVIDKFPISRPNLTFSTLTVSNMSPEDSSIYLCSVLPRGTEAFFGQGTRLTVV.